A single T cell receptor (beta chain) is shown here with its context. Its antigen is unidentified. A multiplex PCR was run with 60 Vbeta primers and 13 Jbeta primers. Sequenced by immunoSEQ multiplex PCR; TCRdb stores in-frame clones only, minus some. The table includes about 150,000 clones, roughly 84% detected once. This sample was taken from a study of cytomegalovirus exposure and HLA in healthy donors. Points from the study as a whole: Most of the CMV-associated TCR beta chains (in a later analysis) appeared to be HLA-restricted.

V lost 7 bases to trimming and J lost 3 bases; unmatched junction nucleotides: 13. This CDR3 has 18 residues. CDR1 and CDR2 (germline): SGHVS, FNYEAQ. Nominal health characterized the donors when sampled, though unrecorded immune exposures were likely. The specimen sequenced was PBMCs. The rearrangement uses TRBV7-6 and TRBJ2-3, with TRBD2 identical over 13 bases. This receptor was obtained from a woman between 18 and 29 years old in good health and CMV-seronegative. CDR3 sequence reads: CASTYQAGTSGVTDTQYF. In DNA form, the CDR3 reads TGTGCCAGCACCTACCAAGCCGGGACTAGCGGGGTTACAGATACGCAGTATTTT.